The entry that follows covers one T cell receptor beta chain sequence. The clone's antigen remains unknown. Base qualities are not recorded, but no much larger clone differs from it by a single base. The sample is drawn from a study of radiotherapy plus CTLA-4 blockade in lung cancer (dated by TCRdb to the late 2010s). At the level of the whole study: Among enrolled patients, about 17% had an objective response and 30% to 35% reached disease control.

Libraries were built with the immunoSEQ multiplex PCR assay. TCRdb retrieved this table from immuneACCESS and kept in-frame rearrangements only. Not all clones are present; in checked studies, unresolved V genes account for under half, and no reason is known for the remainder. This sample comprises 25,000 to 35,000 clones, 75% to 85% of them detected only once. The ten largest clones take up around 23% of the sample. Study-level results and caveats: The strongest predictors of response were reported to be early dynamic shifts in blood T cell clones along with a rise in serum interferon-beta following radiation. After treatment with radiotherapy and ipilimumab, TCR clones that came from tumors expanded in the peripheral blood.

Between the V and J ends, shortened by 4 bases and 0 bases respectively, the junction contains 8 bases. The CDR3 holds 13 amino acids from the cysteine to the phenylalanine. CDR3 DNA is the only sequence kept; it has 39 bases, read in frame from the first base. Reading the germline V gene gives CDR1 SGDLS and CDR2 YYNGEE. Focal radiation therapy combined with CTLA-4 blockade (ipilimumab) was tested in patients with chemo-refractory metastatic non-small-cell lung cancer. The chain is assembled from TRBV9 and TRBJ2-7; a tentative D match to TRBD1 spans 6 bases. The sequenced sample was peripheral blood, obtained from a patient treated with radiotherapy plus ipilimumab. The receptor's source is a human donor with non-small cell lung cancer that progressed on radiotherapy plus ipilimumab. The DNA sequence is given as TGTGCCAGCAGCAGGGGGAACTCCTACGAGCAGTACTTC. Translated, this is CASSRGNSYEQYF.